This TCR beta chain was sequenced for a study of cytomegalovirus exposure and HLA in healthy donors. Germline CDR1 is SGHTA and CDR2 is FQGTGA. The CDR3 is 15 residues long. J lost 4 bases, V lost 5 bases, and 10 bases had no gene match. Study outcomes and limitations: Most TCR sequences were seen very rarely across donors, but some public TCRs occurred in many. Most CMV-associated TCR beta chains appeared HLA-restricted in a later analysis.

On this clone: Antigen: not known.

Primers for the PCR totalled 60 Vbeta and 13 Jbeta. Sequencing was performed with immunoSEQ multiplex PCR; in TCRdb, only in-frame clones are kept and a portion is missing. The top ten hold 1.5% to 2% of the sample, which has some 160,000 clones, approximately 80% seen once. The sequence was obtained from a woman younger than 45 in good health and CMV-seronegative. The rearrangement joins TRBV7-3 to TRBJ1-2, with 7 bases aligning to TRBD1. The specimen was PBMCs. The CDR3 region has the DNA TGTGCCAGCAGCCTGACGACAGGGTGGGTCTATGGCTACACCTTC. This encodes CASSLTTGWVYGYTF.